Reported below is one T cell receptor (beta chain). Its antigen remains unknown. Profiled with immunoSEQ multiplex PCR; TCRdb holds only in-frame clones, not every one. This sample yields about 1.5 million clones, of which approximately 96% are seen a single time; roughly 1.2% belongs to the top ten. This specimen belongs to a study of shared clonotypes between healthy human individuals. Study-wide findings and caveats: Generation probability values for non-shared clonotypes were lower than those for clonotypes shared by all four donors.

The CDR3 sequence is 13 residues long. The germline gives CDR1 MGHDK, CDR2 SYGVNS. J was trimmed by 4 bases and V by 5 bases; bases with no gene match: 2. Sequences were obtained from naive CD4+ T cells sorted from blood. The subset is: CD45RA+ positively selected. This TCR was sampled from a man aged 30 to 39 in good health. The genes are TRBV25-1 and TRBJ2-3; 8 nucleotides agree with TRBD2. This CDR3 reads CASSPGLADTQYF. In DNA, the CDR3 is TGTGCCAGCAGTCCGGGACTAGCAGATACGCAGTATTTT.